This T cell receptor (beta chain) derives from a study of T-cell reconstitution after alpha-beta-depleted transplantation in children. Preparation of the TCRbeta library was carried out with unique molecular identifiers. MiXCR, applied by TCRdb to the PCR reads, yields one record per CDR3 protein. The data contain approximately 490,000 distinct CDR3 sequences, 12% of them singletons. J gave up 1 base and V 4 bases, and 4 bases lay outside the gene matches. This CDR3 region has 14 residues. Germline lookup yields CDR1 DFQATT and CDR2 SNEGSKA (reference sequence). The sequences come from PBMCs from the stem cell graft donor, collected from the stem cell graft. The V and J genes are TRBV20-1 and TRBJ2-7; TRBD2 matches at 10 bases. This receptor was identified in a human donor who donated a stem cell graft to a child with combined immunodeficiency. CDR3 nucleotide sequence: TGCAGTGCTATAGGACTAGCGGATTCCTACGAGCAGTACTTC. This codes for CSAIGLADSYEQYF.